These 4 T cell receptor beta chains came from one sample sequenced in a study of blood T cells in healthy people across ages. The authors ran a second PCR of about 7 to 11 cycles using a sample-barcoded 5' primer and a J-beta primer mix. TCRdb called the 5' RACE reads again in MiXCR, with one record for every CDR3 protein. The top ten hold around 11% of the sample, which has about 1.6 million distinct CDR3 sequences, about 31% seen once. The sample taken for sequencing was blood. The origin of the receptors is a woman aged 25 to 39 in good health.

This rearrangement joins TRBV2 to TRBJ2-7; D is possibly TRBD1 or TRBD2 (5 bases each). Per the germline V gene, CDR1 is SNHLY and CDR2 is FYNNEI. The CDR3 is 15 residues long. The V end was cut by 6 bases, the J end by 2 bases, with 17 bases between. The CDR3 region is CASRGRDLRPYEQYF. As DNA, the CDR3 is TGTGCCAGCAGAGGCCGGGACCTCCGCCCCTACGAGCAGTACTTC.

This clonotype has a count of ten or more. The chain uses TRBV29-1 and TRBJ2-1; 12 bases are shared with TRBD2. Trimming at V came to 5 bases and at J to 10 bases, leaving 9 bases not matched to a gene. The germline CDR1 and CDR2 sequences are SQVTM and ANQGSEA. The CDR3 is 14 residues long. The CDR3 is CSVHLAGGPGEQFF. The DNA of the CDR3 is TGCAGCGTTCATCTAGCGGGAGGGCCGGGGGAGCAGTTCTTC.

The chain employs TRBV5-1 and TRBJ2-2, with 10 bases matching TRBD1. CDR1 and CDR2 (germline): SGHRS, YFSETQ. With 6 bases clipped from V and 1 base from J, the junction kept 12 bases outside the gene matches. CDR3 length: 18 residues. CDR3 residues: CASKGDRGLEMNTGELFF. Here the CDR3 DNA reads TGCGCCAGCAAAGGGGACAGGGGCCTCGAAATGAACACCGGGGAGCTGTTTTTT.

The chain's CDR3 is CATSTNSGANVLTF. The CDR3 DNA is TGTGCCACCTCAACCAACTCTGGGGCCAACGTCCTGACTTTC. The V and J genes are TRBV24-1 and TRBJ2-6; D unresolved. The germline V gene has CDR1 KGHDR and CDR2 SFDVKD. V lost 9 bases to trimming and J lost 0 bases, with 8 bases between them. The CDR3 has 14 amino acids.